This T cell receptor (beta chain) is drawn from a study of CD8 T cells in Susac syndrome. About this clonotype: What it recognizes is unknown.

The CDR3 spans 11 residues. Trimming cost V 5 bases and J 10 bases, with 9 bases left between them. After extraction with the RNeasy kit, 0.5 to 1 ug of the RNA was reverse transcribed using random hexamers. The amplification used immunoSEQ multiplex PCR on TCR beta CDR3; it spanned 54 Vbeta and 13 Jbeta. Each CDR3 protein is one row after TCRdb ran MiXCR on the immunoSEQ multiplex PCR reads. The table shows 85,000 to 120,000 distinct CDR3 sequences, with approximately 94% occurring only once. Study-wide findings and caveats: The authors found around 17 Susac-specific public clones in total CD8+ repertoires and roughly 5 in CD8+ TEMRA repertoires. The number of individuals included in the study's TCR sequencing and HLA analysis was acknowledged as relatively small. Among people with Susac, CD8+ clonal expansion was greatest in TEMRA cells and active patients.

Sequenced sample: CD8+ T cells from PBMCs. V gene TRBV12-3 or TRBV12-4 combines with J gene TRBJ2-1; a possible D gene is TRBD1 (5 bases). The sequence was obtained from a human donor with Susac syndrome. This chain's CDR3 is CASSPGWEQFF. The CDR3 bases are TGTGCCAGCAGTCCAGGGTGGGAGCAGTTCTTC.